One and the same sample provided the 17 T cell receptor beta chains below, sequenced in a study of OX40 agonist ivuxolimab in advanced cancers. Receptor amplification or capture employed the immunoSEQ multiplex PCR assay. The table comes from immuneACCESS by way of TCRdb, which keeps in-frame sequences with V and J called. Part of the clones is missing from these tables; in studies checked, under half for an unresolved V gene and the rest for unknown reasons. This sample has about 90,000 clones in its table, and 75% to 90% of those were observed once. Approximately 0.2% of the sample comes from the top ten. This specimen consisted of CD4+ or CD8+ T cells sorted from blood, obtained in a trial of the OX40 agonist ivuxolimab. The receptors originated from an adult with an advanced solid tumor such as melanoma, head and neck, liver or kidney cancer.

V gene TRBV5-1 combines with J gene TRBJ2-3, with TRBD1 identical over 8 bases. V gave up 4 bases and J gave up 4 bases; unmatched junction bases: 11. This CDR3 has 16 amino acids. The germline CDR1 and CDR2 sequences are SGHRS and YFSETQ. The CDR3 DNA is TGCGCCAGCAGCGTCCCTGCAGGGGGCGCGGCAGATACGCAGTATTTT. It specifies CASSVPAGGAADTQYF.

The gene calls are TRBV5-4 and TRBJ1-4; D may be TRBD1 (5 bases). The germline V gene has CDR1 SGHNT and CDR2 YYREEE (reference sequence). The V end was cut by 6 bases, the J end by 0 bases, with 12 bases between. The CDR3 totals 15 residues. The CDR3 region is CASTLAGSTNEKLFF. CDR3 in DNA: TGTGCCAGCACCCTGGCAGGGTCAACTAATGAAAAACTGTTTTTT.

The chain combines TRBV11-2 with TRBJ2-5; D perhaps matches TRBD1 (8 bases). Trimming pared 3 bases from V and 2 bases from J, leaving 13 bases between. CDR1 and CDR2 from the germline V gene are SGHAT and FQNNGV. The CDR3 length is 15 residues. The CDR3 reads CASSLNRGGQETQYF. The CDR3 DNA reads as TGTGCCAGCAGCTTGAACAGGGGGGGACAAGAGACCCAGTACTTC.

The chain employs TRBV10-3 and TRBJ2-1; maybe TRBD2 (7 bases). The ends were cut back, 0 bases at V and 8 bases at J, with 23 bases in the middle. This CDR3 contains 18 residues. Germline V gives CDR1 ENHRY, CDR2 SYGVKD. CDR3 loop: CAISESRGGGQRGHEQFF. DNA for the CDR3: TGTGCCATCAGTGAGTCCCGCGGGGGAGGCCAACGGGGGCATGAGCAGTTCTTC.

This chain links TRBV7-6 with TRBJ1-3, with D tentatively TRBD1 (6 bases). The CDR3 length is 14 residues. V was clipped by 8 bases and J by 4 bases, with 15 bases between them. The germline gives CDR1 SGHVS, CDR2 FNYEAQ. This CDR3 is CASAQGYVGNTIYF. The CDR3 DNA reads as TGTGCCAGCGCTCAGGGGTACGTGGGAAACACCATATATTTT.

The rearrangement uses TRBV11-2 and TRBJ2-2; 7 bases are a match to TRBD2. Germline V CDR1 and CDR2: SGHAT, FQNNGV. V lost 1 base and J lost 6; bases outside the gene matches: 5. The CDR3 is made up of 15 amino acids. The CDR3 nucleotides are TGTGCCAGCAGCTTAGCCCTGGGAGGGGCCGGGGAGCTGTTTTTT. This translates into CASSLALGGAGELFF.

V is TRBV7-8 and J is TRBJ1-2, with 12 bases that match TRBD1. From germline, CDR1 is SGHVS and CDR2 FQNEAQ. V lost 0 bases, J lost 4 bases, and 0 bases stayed unmatched. This CDR3 has 15 residues. For the CDR3, the DNA is TGTGCCAGCAGCTTAGCGGGACAGGGGGCCTATGGCTACACCTTC. Amino acid sequence: CASSLAGQGAYGYTF.

This chain uses TRBV14 with TRBJ1-4; no definite D call. CDR3 length: 16 residues. V lost 1 base and J lost 6, with 15 bases in between. In germline, CDR1 is SGHDN, CDR2 FVKESK. CDR3 protein: CASSQGRSFRHEKLFF. The CDR3 DNA follows: TGTGCCAGCAGCCAAGGAAGGTCCTTCCGGCATGAAAAACTGTTTTTT. Based on the CDR3 plus reference TRBV14 and TRBJ1-4, the full variable domain is EAGVTQFPSHSVIEKGQTVTLRCDPISGHDNLYWYRRVMGKEIKFLLHFVKESKQDESGMPNNRFLAERTGGTYSTLKVQPAELEDSGVYFCASSQGRSFRHEKLFFGSGTQLSVL.

The chain combines TRBV7-2 with TRBJ1-4; TRBD1 is a possible D gene (5 bases). CDR1 is SGHTA, CDR2 FQGNSA, per germline. Trimming cost V 4 bases and J 8 bases, with 14 bases left between them. This CDR3 is 14 amino acids long. This chain's CDR3 is CASSSTSWGEKLFF. The CDR3 DNA reads as TGTGCCAGCAGCTCCACCTCCTGGGGGGAAAAACTGTTTTTT.

The CDR3 DNA follows: TGTGCCAGCAGTTACTCGATAGGATCCCAAGAGACCCAGTACTTC. It yields the protein CASSYSIGSQETQYF. V usage is TRBV6-5 and J usage is TRBJ2-5; D not certain. The CDR3 is 15 amino acids. Germline V lookup: CDR1 MNHEY, CDR2 SVGAGI. With 0 bases removed from V and 1 base from J, the gap between germline ends came to 9 bases.

J is TRBJ2-5 and V is TRBV5-1; TRBD1 agrees at 7 bases. Germline trimming cut 4 bases from V and 5 bases from J; bases unmatched to any gene: 8. Looked up from germline, CDR1 is SGHRS and CDR2 is YFSETQ. The CDR3 is 14 residues long. The CDR3 region has the DNA TGCGCCAGCAGCCCACGACAGGGCGGTGAGACCCAGTACTTC. Amino acid sequence: CASSPRQGGETQYF.

For this clone: At one of its ends the junction is not consistent with the germline gene, which may arise from a read error. This CDR3 reads CASSLEGAGTTYNEQFF. DNA of the CDR3: TGTGCTAGCAGCTTAGAGGGCGCGGGGACGACATACAATGAGCAGTTCTTC. The gene calls are TRBV7-7 and TRBJ2-1; maybe TRBD2 (6 bases). Germline V CDR1 and CDR2: SSHAT, FNYEAQ (reference sequence). The CDR3 has 17 residues.

The rearrangement links TRBV28 to TRBJ1-4, with 7 bases fitting TRBD1. The CDR3 has 15 residues. Germline V gives CDR1 MDHEN, CDR2 SYDVKM. V was clipped by 1 base and J by 4 bases; unmatched bases: 3. CDR3 nucleotides: TGTGCCAGCAGTTTATTGGGACAGAGTAATGAAAAACTGTTTTTT. Translation: CASSLLGQSNEKLFF.

This clone appeared a few times. This chain joins TRBV18 and TRBJ2-7, with 7 bases matching TRBD1. The germline V gene has CDR1 KGHSH and CDR2 LQKENI. V lost 6 bases to trimming and J lost 0 bases; unmatched junction nucleotides: 5. This CDR3 is 14 amino acids long. The DNA of the CDR3 is TGTGCCAGCTCGCCGGGACAGACCTCCTACGAGCAGTACTTC. It is translated as CASSPGQTSYEQYF.

This clone was seen only a few times. The rearrangement uses TRBV15 and TRBJ1-4; 12 nucleotides match TRBD1. With V trimmed by 3 bases and J by 8 bases, 4 bases remained unmatched. Germline CDR1 and CDR2: LNHNV and YYDKDF (reference sequence). The CDR3 extends over 15 amino acids. The CDR3 protein is CATSRAGTGGEKLFF. CDR3 coding DNA: TGTGCCACCAGCAGGGCCGGGACAGGGGGCGAAAAACTGTTTTTT. Based on the CDR3 plus reference TRBV15 and TRBJ1-4, the full variable domain is DAMVIQNPRYQVTQFGKPVTLSCSQTLNHNVMYWYQQKSSQAPKLLFHYYDKDFNNEADTPDNFQSRRPNTSFCFLDIRSPGLGDTAMYLCATSRAGTGGEKLFFGSGTQLSVL.

The CDR3 sequence is CASSFFQGRYEQYF. The CDR3 bases are TGTGCCAGCAGTTTCTTCCAGGGGCGCTACGAGCAGTACTTC. The V gene is TRBV28, the J gene TRBJ2-7; D is possibly TRBD1 (6 bases). The V and J ends lost 3 bases and 3 bases respectively, with 12 bases between them. The length of the CDR3 is 14 residues. Germline values: CDR1 MDHEN, CDR2 SYDVKM.

The chain links TRBV7-3 to TRBJ1-1; D remains ambiguous. V was shortened by 5 bases and J by 0 bases, with 13 bases between the two germline ends. Per germline, CDR1 SGHTA and CDR2 FQGTGA. The CDR3 runs 15 residues. CDR3 amino acids: CASSLRETLNTEAFF. CDR3 in DNA: TGTGCCAGCAGCCTACGGGAGACTTTGAACACTGAAGCTTTCTTT.